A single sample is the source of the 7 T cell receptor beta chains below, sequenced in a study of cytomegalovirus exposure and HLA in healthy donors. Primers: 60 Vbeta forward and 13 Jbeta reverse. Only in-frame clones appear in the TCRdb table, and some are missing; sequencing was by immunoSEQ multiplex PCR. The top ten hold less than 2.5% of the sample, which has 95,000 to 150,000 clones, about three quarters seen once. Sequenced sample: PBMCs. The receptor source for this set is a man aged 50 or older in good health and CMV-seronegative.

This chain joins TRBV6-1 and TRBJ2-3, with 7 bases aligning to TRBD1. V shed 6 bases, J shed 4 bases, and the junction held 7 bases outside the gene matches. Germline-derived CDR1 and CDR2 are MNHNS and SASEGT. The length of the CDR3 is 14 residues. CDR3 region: CASRGTESADTQYF. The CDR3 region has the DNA TGTGCCAGCAGGGGGACAGAGTCGGCAGATACGCAGTATTTT.

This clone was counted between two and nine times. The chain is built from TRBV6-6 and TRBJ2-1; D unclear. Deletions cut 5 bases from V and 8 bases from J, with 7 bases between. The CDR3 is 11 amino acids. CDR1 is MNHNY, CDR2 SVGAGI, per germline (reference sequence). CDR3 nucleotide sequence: TGTGCCAGCAGTCAACAGTATGAGCAGTTCTTC. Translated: CASSQQYEQFF.

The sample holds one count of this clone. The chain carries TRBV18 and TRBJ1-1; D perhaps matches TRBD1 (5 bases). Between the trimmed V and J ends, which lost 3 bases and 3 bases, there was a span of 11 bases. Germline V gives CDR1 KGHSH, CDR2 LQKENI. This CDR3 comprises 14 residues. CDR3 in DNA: TGTGCCAGCTCACCGCCCGCCAGGGACACTGAAGCTTTCTTT. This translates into CASSPPARDTEAFF.

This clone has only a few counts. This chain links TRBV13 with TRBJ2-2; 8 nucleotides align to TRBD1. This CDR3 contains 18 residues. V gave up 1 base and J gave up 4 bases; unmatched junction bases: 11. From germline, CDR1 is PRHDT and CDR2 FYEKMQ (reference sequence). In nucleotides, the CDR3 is TGTGCCAGCAGCTTAGACCCCCTCAGGGGGCGCGGCACCGGGGAGCTGTTTTTT. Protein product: CASSLDPLRGRGTGELFF.

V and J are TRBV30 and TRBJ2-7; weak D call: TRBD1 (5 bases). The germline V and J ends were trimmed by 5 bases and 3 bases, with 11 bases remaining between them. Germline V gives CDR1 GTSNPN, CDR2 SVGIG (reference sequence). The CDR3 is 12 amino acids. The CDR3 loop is CAWELTGYEQYF. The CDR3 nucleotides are TGTGCCTGGGAATTAACAGGCTACGAGCAGTACTTC.

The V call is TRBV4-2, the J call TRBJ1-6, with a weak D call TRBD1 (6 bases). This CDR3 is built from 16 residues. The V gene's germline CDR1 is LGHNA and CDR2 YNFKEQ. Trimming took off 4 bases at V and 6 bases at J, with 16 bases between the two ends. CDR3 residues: CASSPFQGSSNSPLHF. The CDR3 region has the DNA TGTGCCAGCAGCCCCTTTCAGGGGTCTAGTAATTCACCCCTCCACTTT.

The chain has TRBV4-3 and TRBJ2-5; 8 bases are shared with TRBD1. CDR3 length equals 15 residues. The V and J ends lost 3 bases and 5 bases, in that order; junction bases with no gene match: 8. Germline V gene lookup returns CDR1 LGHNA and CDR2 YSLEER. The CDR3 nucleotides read TGCGCCAGCAGCCAGACCCGACAGGGGCGGGAGACCCAGTACTTC. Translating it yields CASSQTRQGRETQYF.